The 10 T cell receptor beta chains below were found in one sample sequenced in a study of blood T cell repertoires in COVID-19 (dated by TCRdb to 2020 to 2021). Receptor libraries were prepared by the immunoSEQ multiplex PCR assay. Sourced from immuneACCESS, this table was stored by TCRdb with only in-frame sequences that have V and J called. A share of the clones is absent; for the studies checked, an unresolved V gene accounts for under half, and the remainder has no known explanation. The sample table holds 98,000 or so clones, of which around nine tenths were seen once. Around 6% of the sample is in the top ten clones. The sequencing sample was made of peripheral blood. Receptor source: a human donor in a cohort sampled during active COVID-19.

The chain links TRBV4-2 to TRBJ2-5; TRBD2 agrees at 10 bases. Germline CDR1 LGHNA, CDR2 YNFKEQ. This CDR3 has 16 amino acids. The V gene end was trimmed by 1 base and the J gene end by 5 bases; junction bases not matched to a gene: 7. This CDR3 reads CASSQGERGGFETQYF. The DNA for the CDR3 is TGTGCCAGCAGCCAAGGGGAGCGGGGGGGCTTTGAGACCCAGTACTTC.

CDR3 protein: CASSRLAGGMYNEQFF. CDR3 coding DNA: TGTGCCAGCAGTCGACTAGCGGGGGGGATGTACAATGAGCAGTTCTTC. V usage is TRBV6-6 and J usage is TRBJ2-1; 14 bases align to TRBD2. Germline V gives CDR1 MNHNY, CDR2 SVGAGI (reference sequence). The CDR3 consists of 16 residues. J was trimmed by 4 bases and V by 5 bases; bases with no gene match: 4.

The V gene is TRBV29-1, the J gene TRBJ2-1, with a weak D call TRBD1 (6 bases). V lost 7 bases to trimming and J lost 5 bases, with 15 bases between them. Germline V gene lookup returns CDR1 SQVTM and CDR2 ANQGSEA. The length of the CDR3 is 13 residues. CDR3 DNA: TGCAGCGCGAGACCCAGGGGTAACAATGAGCAGTTCTTC. Protein: CSARPRGNNEQFF.

The chain is built from TRBV6-6 and TRBJ2-7; D possibly corresponds to TRBD2 (5 bases). The CDR3 consists of 14 residues. V dropped 5 bases and J dropped 2 bases, with 13 bases sitting between them. Germline loops: CDR1 MNHNY, CDR2 SVGAGI (reference sequence). Written as DNA, the CDR3 is TGTGCCAGCAGTCCGCGGGCGGGTGCCTACGAGCAGTACTTC. Its protein is CASSPRAGAYEQYF.

The rearrangement uses TRBV6-6 and TRBJ2-1; D is possibly TRBD1 (7 bases). The germline V and J ends were trimmed by 2 bases and 7 bases, with 18 bases remaining between them. This CDR3 comprises 16 residues. Germline values: CDR1 MNHNY, CDR2 SVGAGI (reference sequence). The CDR3 DNA reads as TGTGCCAGCAGTTACGGAGTCCCCAGGGGGGTAAATGAGCAGTTCTTC. As protein: CASSYGVPRGVNEQFF.

J is TRBJ1-1 and V is TRBV25-1, with a possible D match to TRBD1 (5 bases). Germline-derived CDR1 and CDR2 are MGHDK and SYGVNS. V lost 8 bases to trimming and J lost 5 bases, with 9 bases between them. The CDR3 sequence is 11 residues long. The CDR3 loop is CASGEGTEAFF. The CDR3 DNA is TGTGCCAGCGGGGAGGGGACTGAAGCTTTCTTT.

This clone was observed a few times. This specimen includes other DNA sequences encoding the same CDR3. V and J are TRBV9 and TRBJ2-7; 7 nucleotides agree with TRBD2. V trimming: 4 bases; J trimming: 3 bases; junction bases outside the gene matches: 1. Germline CDR1 SGDLS, CDR2 YYNGEE. The CDR3 covers 12 residues. Written as DNA, the CDR3 is TGTGCCAGCAGCCCGGGGGGCTACGAGCAGTACTTC. This gives the protein CASSPGGYEQYF.

The chain combines TRBV4-3 with TRBJ2-7, with D possibly being TRBD2 (5 bases). The CDR3 is 15 amino acids. V was shortened by 1 base and J by 3 bases, with 13 bases between the two germline ends. Germline-derived CDR1 and CDR2 are LGHNA and YSLEER. DNA of the CDR3: TGCGCCAGCAGCCAAGGATATAACGGACTCTACGAGCAGTACTTC. Translating gives CASSQGYNGLYEQYF.

As for this clone: A read error may produce the germline difference seen at one junction end. The chain joins TRBV7-9 to TRBJ1-4; possibly TRBD1 for D (5 bases). CDR1 is SEHNR and CDR2 is FQNEAQ in the germline V gene (reference sequence). The CDR3 length is 16 residues. Written as DNA, the CDR3 is TGTGCCAGCAGCTTAGGGCGGGGCCCAACAAATGAAAAACTGTTTTTT. This codes for CASSLGRGPTNEKLFF.

This chain links TRBV28 with TRBJ1-5, with 10 bases identical to TRBD1. CDR1 and CDR2 (germline): MDHEN, SYDVKM. The CDR3 contains 16 residues. The V and J ends lost 5 bases and 4 bases, in that order; junction bases with no gene match: 8. For the CDR3, the DNA is TGTGCCAGCAGTAGAACCGGGACAGGGGCAAATCAGCCCCAGCATTTT. Its translation: CASSRTGTGANQPQHF.